In its sample, the clone carrying this T cell receptor (beta chain) was seen many times. The antigen remains undetermined. These data belong to a study of CD8 T cells in ankylosing spondylitis. General study findings and limits: Eight highly homologous variants made up a TCR beta motif, and this motif appeared characteristic of ankylosing spondylitis blood. Significant enrichment of disease-linked clones was reportedly seen in matched ankylosing spondylitis synovial fluid. A CD8+ phenotype characterized the disease-linked clones, which were relatively rare in peripheral blood.

In making TCR beta libraries, quantitative 5'-RACE with molecular barcodes was used. TCRdb recomputed calls from the 5' RACE reads with MiXCR, one row per CDR3 protein. The sample lists tens of thousands of distinct CDR3 sequences, approximately 10% occurring once. The source material was blood, either unsorted or a sorted T cell fraction (not recorded which). The clonotype comes from a male donor with ankylosing spondylitis or in good health (not recorded which).

The CDR3 coding sequence is TGTGCCAGCAGCCAAGATACCCGATCCTACGAGCAGTACTTC. The encoded protein is CASSQDTRSYEQYF. The chain links TRBV3-1 to TRBJ2-7; D remains ambiguous. CDR1 is LGHDT and CDR2 is YNNKEL in the germline V gene (reference sequence). The CDR3 has 14 residues. V was cut by 0 bases and J by 1 base, with 7 bases left in between.